This T cell receptor beta chain comes out of a study of CD8+ T cells in alopecia areata. It was cDNA, reverse transcribed from extracted RNA, that served as the sequencing template. Produced via immunoSEQ multiplex PCR; TCRdb's table is partial and in-frame only. The table shows around 29,000 clones, with around two thirds occurring only once. Germline V gene sequence: CDR1 SEHNR, CDR2 FQNEAQ (reference sequence). This CDR3 is 15 amino acids long. The V gene end was trimmed by 5 bases and the J gene end by 1 base; junction bases not matched to a gene: 6. General study results and limits: Mouse data revealed clearer TCR sharing than patient data did, a gap possibly tied to HLA.

As to this clone: Its antigen is undetermined.

Those with alopecia areata gave lesional scalp punch biopsies and peripheral blood. The sequence came from a human donor with alopecia areata. The sample comprised NKG2D-high CD8+ T cells sorted from blood. The rearrangement uses TRBV7-9 and TRBJ1-1; 8 bases map to TRBD1. CDR3 coding DNA: TGTGCCAGCAGCGTCACACAGGGGGGGAACACTGAAGCTTTCTTT. Its protein product is CASSVTQGGNTEAFF.